These 13 T cell receptor beta chains share one sample of origin, sequenced in a study of technical replicates of blood from a handful of donors (dated by TCRdb to about 2017). Libraries were prepared through the immunoSEQ multiplex PCR assay. The table was pulled from immuneACCESS by TCRdb, which kept in-frame rearrangements only. Such tables lose some clones; where checked, under half of the loss comes from unresolved V genes, and the rest has no known cause. This sample has under 100,000 clones in its table, and 95% of those were observed once. Almost 0.35% of the sample comes from the top ten. The sample was T cells isolated from PBMCs. Source of these receptors: a human donor in good health.

The chain has TRBV29-1 and TRBJ1-2; a possible D gene is TRBD1 (5 bases). The CDR3 contains 13 residues. V was trimmed by 2 bases and J by 8 bases, leaving 15 bases between them. CDR1 SQVTM and CDR2 ANQGSEA come from the germline V gene. This CDR3 reads CSVELGGGNGYTF. The CDR3 coding sequence is TGCAGCGTTGAACTAGGCGGGGGAAACGGCTACACCTTC.

This clone has only one observation. The CDR3 nucleotides read TGTGCCAGCAGTCTAAGGGCGGGCGAGCAGTACTTC. It encodes CASSLRAGEQYF. The chain recombines TRBV27 with TRBJ2-5, with D possibly being TRBD2 (5 bases). TRBJ2-7 explains the end of the DNA better; the J call may be wrong. This CDR3 is built from 12 residues. Germline CDR1 MNHEY, CDR2 SMNVEV (reference sequence).

This clone is a singleton in its sample. The V and J genes are TRBV7-8 and TRBJ2-1, with 7 bases aligning to TRBD2. CDR1 is SGHVS, CDR2 FQNEAQ, per germline. The CDR3 is 17 amino acids. V was pared by 1 base and J by 3 bases, with 9 bases of the junction left unmatched. The CDR3 reads CASSLDPIAGLYNEQFF. In DNA, the CDR3 is TGTGCCAGCAGCTTAGATCCAATAGCGGGCCTCTACAATGAGCAGTTCTTC. Filled out from reference TRBV7-8 and TRBJ2-1, the complete variable domain reads GAGVSQSPRYKVAKRGQDVALRCDPISGHVSLFWYQQALGQGPEFLTYFQNEAQLDKSGLPSDRFFAERPEGSVSTLKIQRTQQEDSAVYLCASSLDPIAGLYNEQFFGPGTRLTVL.

V is TRBV4-3 and J is TRBJ2-1, with D possibly matching TRBD1 (6 bases). V was cut by 6 bases and J by 6 bases, with 12 bases left in between. The CDR3 sequence is 13 residues long. Germline loops: CDR1 LGHNA, CDR2 YSLEER. The CDR3 nucleotides are TGCGCCAGCAGTCCGAGGGGGTTCAATGAGCAGTTCTTC. This codes for CASSPRGFNEQFF.

The chain combines TRBV9 with TRBJ2-3, with D maybe TRBD2 (5 bases). This CDR3 region has 15 residues. Germline CDR1 is SGDLS and CDR2 is YYNGEE. V shed 2 bases and J shed 2 bases, with 12 bases lying between them. CDR3 coding DNA: TGTGCCAGCAGCGTCCTAGCTCTTTACACAGATACGCAGTATTTT. This codes for CASSVLALYTDTQYF.

V is TRBV28 and J is TRBJ1-4; D ambiguous. CDR1 is MDHEN, CDR2 SYDVKM, per germline. The V end was cut by 0 bases, the J end by 0 bases, with 5 bases between. The CDR3 covers 15 residues. The CDR3: CASSLWQATNEKLFF. The DNA of the CDR3 is TGTGCCAGCAGTTTATGGCAGGCAACTAATGAAAAACTGTTTTTT.

This clone turned up a few times. V is TRBV19 and J is TRBJ1-5; D ambiguous. This CDR3 spans 13 amino acids. V was clipped by 5 bases and J by 7 bases, with 12 bases between them. Germline CDR1 reads LNHDA; CDR2 reads SQIVND (reference sequence). The CDR3 sequence: CASSERLEQPQHF. CDR3 DNA sequence: TGTGCCAGTAGTGAGAGGTTGGAACAGCCCCAGCATTTT.

The chain links TRBV5-4 to TRBJ2-1, with D tentatively TRBD1 (6 bases). V dropped 5 bases and J dropped 7 bases, with 13 bases sitting between them. CDR1 SGHNT and CDR2 YYREEE come from the germline V gene (reference sequence). This CDR3 has 13 amino acids. This CDR3 reads CASSILGGNEQFF. CDR3 nucleotide sequence: TGTGCCAGCAGTATTTTAGGGGGTAATGAGCAGTTCTTC.

The chain has TRBV4-2 and TRBJ2-7, with 9 positions matching TRBD2. The germline gives CDR1 LGHNA, CDR2 YNFKEQ. The CDR3 runs 15 residues. J was trimmed by 0 bases and V by 3 bases; bases with no gene match: 3. The DNA for the CDR3 is TGTGCCAGCAGCCACTATAGCGGGAGCTCCTACGAGCAGTACTTC. Translated: CASSHYSGSSYEQYF.

The genes are TRBV5-4 and TRBJ2-7; perhaps TRBD1 as D (6 bases). The CDR3 extends over 17 amino acids. V was clipped by 5 bases and J by 2 bases, with 23 bases between them. CDR1 is SGHNT, CDR2 YYREEE, per germline (reference sequence). The CDR3 loop reads CASSPRGERYSTYEQYF. The CDR3 nucleotides read TGTGCCAGCAGTCCCAGGGGAGAACGGTATAGTACCTACGAGCAGTACTTC.

The chain employs TRBV19 and TRBJ1-1, with D maybe TRBD1 (6 bases). The length of the CDR3 is 16 residues. The V end lost 4 bases, the J end lost 4 bases, and 19 bases lay between the germline ends. CDR1 and CDR2 from the germline V gene are LNHDA and SQIVND (reference sequence). The CDR3 nucleotides are TGTGCCAGTAGTAGTTCCAACAGGGTGGGCGGCACTGAAGCTTTCTTT. Encoded protein: CASSSSNRVGGTEAFF. Together with reference TRBV19 and TRBJ1-1, the CDR3 gives the full variable domain: DGGITQSPKYLFRKEGQNVTLSCEQNLNHDAMYWYRQDPGQGLRLIYYSQIVNDFQKGDIAEGYSVSREKKESFPLTVTSAQKNPTAFYLCASSSSNRVGGTEAFFGQGTRLTVV.

The chain employs TRBV16 and TRBJ1-1, with D maybe TRBD1 (5 bases). Germline lookup yields CDR1 KGHSY and CDR2 FQNENV. Trimming pared 2 bases from V and 5 bases from J, leaving 12 bases between. CDR3 length: 14 residues. This chain's CDR3 is CASSQTVRETEAFF. In DNA, the CDR3 is TGTGCCAGCAGCCAAACAGTCAGGGAAACTGAAGCTTTCTTT.

The chain joins TRBV7-9 to TRBJ2-5, with 11 positions matching TRBD2. The ends lost 5 bases at V and 2 bases at J; junction bases unmatched: 4. Germline CDR1 is SEHNR and CDR2 is FQNEAQ (reference sequence). There are 15 residues in the CDR3. CDR3 bases: TGTGCCAGCAGCCCTTCTAGCGGGAGGCAAGAGACCCAGTACTTC. It codes for CASSPSSGRQETQYF.